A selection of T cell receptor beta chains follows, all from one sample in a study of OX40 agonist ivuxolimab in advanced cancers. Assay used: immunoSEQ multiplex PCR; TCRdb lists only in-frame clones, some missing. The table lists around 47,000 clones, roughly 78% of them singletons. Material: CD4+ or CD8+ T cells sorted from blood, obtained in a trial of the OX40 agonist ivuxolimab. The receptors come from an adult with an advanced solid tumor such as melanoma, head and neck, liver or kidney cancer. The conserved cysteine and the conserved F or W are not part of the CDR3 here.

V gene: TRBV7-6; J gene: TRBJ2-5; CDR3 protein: ASSPVGFNNGETQY
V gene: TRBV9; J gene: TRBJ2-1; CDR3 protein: ASSESRGGLRNEQF
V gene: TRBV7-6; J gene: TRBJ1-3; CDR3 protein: ASSSRETPYGNTIY
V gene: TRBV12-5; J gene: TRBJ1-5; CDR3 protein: TSGKGQGINQPQH
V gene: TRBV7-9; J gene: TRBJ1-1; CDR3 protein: ASSAGQLQNTEAF
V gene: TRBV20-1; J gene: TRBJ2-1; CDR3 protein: SASRQGQF
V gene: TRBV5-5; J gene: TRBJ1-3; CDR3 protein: ASSLAWGTGNTIY
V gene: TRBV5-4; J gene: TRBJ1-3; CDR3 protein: ASSPQGQSSGNTIY
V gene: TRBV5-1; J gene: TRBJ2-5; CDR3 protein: ASSLRATSGIGEETQY
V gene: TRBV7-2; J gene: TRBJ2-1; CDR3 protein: ASRTDRGPYNEQF
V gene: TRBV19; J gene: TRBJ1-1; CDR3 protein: ASSWDRLLREAF
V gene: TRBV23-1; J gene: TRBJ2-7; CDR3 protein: ASSQSQDTSLDETRRGNPYEQY
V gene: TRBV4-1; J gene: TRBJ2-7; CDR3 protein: ASSPGAGTGDSYEQY
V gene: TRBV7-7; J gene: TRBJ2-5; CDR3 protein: ASTQGGAGGETQY
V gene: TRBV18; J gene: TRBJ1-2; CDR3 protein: ASSPPLMMIYT
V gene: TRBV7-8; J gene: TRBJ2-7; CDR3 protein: ASSLSTSGYEQY
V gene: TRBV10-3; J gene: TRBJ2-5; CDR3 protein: AISDLGGSKETQY
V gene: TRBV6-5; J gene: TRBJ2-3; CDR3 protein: ASSFESTDTQY
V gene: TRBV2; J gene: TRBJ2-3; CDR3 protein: ASSERVSTDTQY
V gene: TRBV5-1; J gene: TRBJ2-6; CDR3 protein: ASSLYGSVSGANVLT
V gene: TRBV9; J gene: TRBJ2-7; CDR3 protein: ASSPHGSSGKGEQY
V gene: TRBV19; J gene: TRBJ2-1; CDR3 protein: ASSIGGTSDEQF
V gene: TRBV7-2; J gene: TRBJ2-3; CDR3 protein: ASSFGGWTDTQY
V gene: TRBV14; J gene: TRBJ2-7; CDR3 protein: ASSQVSGGMGEQY
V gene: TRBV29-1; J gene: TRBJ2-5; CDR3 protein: SVGKVTQETQY
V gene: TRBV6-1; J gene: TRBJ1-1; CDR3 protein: ASSESGSGRRAF
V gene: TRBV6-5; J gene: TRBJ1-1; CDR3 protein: ASSKLGTEAF
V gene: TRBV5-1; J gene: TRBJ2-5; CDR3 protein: ASSLAGREETQY
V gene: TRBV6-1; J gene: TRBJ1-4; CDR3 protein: ASSGSRATNEKLF
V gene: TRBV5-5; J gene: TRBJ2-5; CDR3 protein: ASSLGILDETQY
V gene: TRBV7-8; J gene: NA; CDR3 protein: ASRSPGSEQY
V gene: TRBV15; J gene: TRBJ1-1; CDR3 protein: ATSWGHNTEAF
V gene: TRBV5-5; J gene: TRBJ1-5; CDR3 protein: ASSFGRDQPQH
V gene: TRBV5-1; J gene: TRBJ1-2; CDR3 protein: ASSSYTGGVIYGYT
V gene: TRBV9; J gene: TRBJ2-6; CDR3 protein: ASRDQGTGANVLT
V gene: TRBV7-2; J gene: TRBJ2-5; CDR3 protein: ASSLGPQETQY
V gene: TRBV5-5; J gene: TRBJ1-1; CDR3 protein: ASSQTWAATGTEAF
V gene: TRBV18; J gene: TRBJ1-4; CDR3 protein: ASASRGGNEKLF
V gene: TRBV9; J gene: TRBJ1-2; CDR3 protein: ASSGGQPYGYT
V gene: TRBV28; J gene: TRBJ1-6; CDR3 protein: ASNIRDPSSPLH
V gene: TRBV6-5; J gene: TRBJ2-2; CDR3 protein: ASRNERNTGELF
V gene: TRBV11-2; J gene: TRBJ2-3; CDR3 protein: ASNLHLSGRGGDTQY
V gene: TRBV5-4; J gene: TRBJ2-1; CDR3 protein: ASSLASGSVGEQF
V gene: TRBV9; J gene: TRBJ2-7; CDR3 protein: ASSKQGTGQGEQY
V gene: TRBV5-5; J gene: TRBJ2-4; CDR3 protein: ASSLGDTGNIQY
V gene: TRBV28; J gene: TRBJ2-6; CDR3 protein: ASSLHSGANVLT
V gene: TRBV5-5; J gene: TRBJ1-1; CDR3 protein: ASSLALTVNTEAF
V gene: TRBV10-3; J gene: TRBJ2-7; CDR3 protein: AISPRDSYEQY
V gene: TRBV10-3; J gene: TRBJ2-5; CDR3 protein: AISESWGRDLQETQY
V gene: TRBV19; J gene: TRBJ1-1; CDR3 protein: ASRTVNTEAF